Following are 27 T cell receptor beta chains from one sample sequenced in a study of PD-L1 blockade in urothelial cancer. Sequencing was performed with immunoSEQ multiplex PCR; in TCRdb, only in-frame clones are kept and a portion is missing. The sample records about 84,000 clones, 82% being singletons. The sample consisted of PBMCs, taken around atezolizumab (anti-PD-L1) treatment. All receptors derive from a man in his 70s with urothelial cancer.

The chain carries TRBV5-3 and TRBJ1-2; D might be TRBD1 (5 bases). TRBV5-3 falls under the ORF class, with uncertain function. Trimming pared 4 bases from V and 7 bases from J, leaving 17 bases between. The CDR3 covers 14 residues. In DNA, the CDR3 is TGTGCCAGAAGCAACAATGGGGTAAGGGGTGGCTACACCTTC. Its protein is CARSNNGVRGGYTF.

V is TRBV5-6 and J is TRBJ2-1; a weak D match, TRBD1 (6 bases). The germline CDR1 and CDR2 sequences are SGHDT and YYEEEE. The V and J ends lost 5 bases and 0 bases respectively, with 15 bases between them. The CDR3 length is 16 residues. The CDR3, as DNA: TGTGCCAGCAGGTTGCCTGGGGGCGGCTCCTACAATGAGCAGTTCTTC. This gives the protein CASRLPGGGSYNEQFF.

The table lists this clone with a few counts. This sequence joins TRBV11-3 and TRBJ2-3; weak D call: TRBD2 (7 bases). Germline CDR1 reads SGHNT; CDR2 reads YENEEA. Trimming left V 4 bases short and J 3 bases short, with 29 bases between. CDR3 length equals 20 residues. In DNA, the CDR3 is TGTGCCAGCAGCTCCCTTGACAGCTCTGGGGACTATCAGGGGACAGATACGCAGTATTTT. Encoded protein: CASSSLDSSGDYQGTDTQYF.

The rearrangement joins TRBV9 to TRBJ1-2, with TRBD1 matching 10 bases. This CDR3 spans 16 amino acids. From germline, CDR1 is SGDLS and CDR2 YYNGEE. Germline trimming cut 4 bases from V and 4 bases from J; bases unmatched to any gene: 10. CDR3: CASSPVPGQGTYGYTF. The DNA for the CDR3 is TGTGCCAGCAGCCCAGTCCCGGGACAGGGGACCTATGGCTACACCTTC. The whole variable domain, filled in from reference TRBV9 and TRBJ1-2, reads DSGVTQTPKHLITATGQRVTLRCSPRSGDLSVYWYQQSLDQGLQFLIQYYNGEERAKGNILERFSAQQFPDLHSELNLSSLELGDSALYFCASSPVPGQGTYGYTFGSGTRLTVV.

The V gene is TRBV4-3, the J gene TRBJ1-1, with a possible D match to TRBD1 (5 bases). The germline V gene has CDR1 LGHNA and CDR2 YSLEER. The CDR3 sequence is 12 residues long. V gave up 4 bases and J gave up 2 bases, with 5 bases separating them. The CDR3 bases are TGCGCCAGCAGCCGGGGCAACACTGAAGCTTTCTTT. Its translation: CASSRGNTEAFF.

Written as DNA, the CDR3 is TGTGCCAGCAGCTTTGACAGGGACACTGAAGCTTTCTTT. Protein product: CASSFDRDTEAFF. V gene TRBV5-6 combines with J gene TRBJ1-1; 7 bases agree with TRBD1. This CDR3 has 13 amino acids. V lost 2 bases and J lost 3; bases outside the gene matches: 1. Germline CDR1 SGHDT, CDR2 YYEEEE.

This chain connects TRBV7-2 to TRBJ2-5; TRBD2 might be the D (6 bases). Germline CDR1 reads SGHTA; CDR2 reads FQGNSA. The CDR3 covers 15 residues. Trimming left V 2 bases short and J 4 bases short, with 14 bases between. As DNA, the CDR3 is TGTGCCAGCAGCTTATCCGGGAGTGGGCGAGAGACCCAGTACTTC. It yields the protein CASSLSGSGRETQYF.

The genes are TRBV19 and TRBJ1-3, with D possibly being TRBD1 (6 bases). V lost 3 bases, J lost 4 bases, and 16 bases lay in between. Germline-derived CDR1 and CDR2 are LNHDA and SQIVND (reference sequence). CDR3 length: 16 residues. The CDR3: CASSILQGQRGNTIYF. CDR3 in DNA: TGTGCCAGTAGTATCCTACAGGGTCAAAGAGGAAACACCATATATTTT.

This chain links TRBV27 with TRBJ2-5; 8 positions agree with TRBD1. This CDR3 is built from 14 residues. V lost 9 bases to trimming and J lost 0 bases; unmatched junction nucleotides: 6. The germline gives CDR1 MNHEY, CDR2 SMNVEV (reference sequence). The CDR3 DNA follows: TGTGCCAGTTGTCCAGGGGGCGACCAAGAGACCCAGTACTTC. It encodes CASCPGGDQETQYF.

The gene calls are TRBV7-8 and TRBJ2-2; 10 bases are shared with TRBD2. Germline V CDR1 and CDR2: SGHVS, FQNEAQ. The CDR3 loop spans 15 amino acids. Trimming cost V 2 bases and J 5 bases; bases outside gene matches: 2. The CDR3 bases are TGTGCCAGCAGCTTACTGGGACTAGCGACCGGGGAGCTGTTTTTT. This translates into CASSLLGLATGELFF. The whole variable domain, remainder taken from reference TRBV7-8 and TRBJ2-2, is GAGVSQSPRYKVAKRGQDVALRCDPISGHVSLFWYQQALGQGPEFLTYFQNEAQLDKSGLPSDRFFAERPEGSVSTLKIQRTQQEDSAVYLCASSLLGLATGELFFGEGSRLTVL.

This sequence joins TRBV5-8 and TRBJ1-5; 7 nucleotides line up with TRBD1. The ends lost 2 bases at V and 5 bases at J; junction bases unmatched: 10. Per germline, CDR1 SGHTS and CDR2 YDEGEE. The CDR3 sequence is 16 residues long. The CDR3 loop is CASSLGTRDSYQPQHF. Written as DNA, the CDR3 is TGTGCCAGCAGCTTAGGGACCCGGGACAGTTATCAGCCCCAGCATTTT.

The chain combines TRBV6-1 with TRBJ1-1; no firm D call. The germline CDR1 and CDR2 sequences are MNHNS and SASEGT. The ends were cut back, 7 bases at V and 5 bases at J, with 14 bases in the middle. The CDR3 extends over 13 amino acids. The CDR3 sequence is CASTWSERTEAFF. CDR3 sequence (DNA): TGTGCCAGCACTTGGTCCGAGAGGACTGAAGCTTTCTTT.

This clone was seen only a few times. The CDR3 DNA reads TGTGCCAGCAGCGCCGTCCGGACTAGCGGGGGTGCCAAAAACATTCAGTACTTC. It yields the protein CASSAVRTSGGAKNIQYF. V and J are TRBV2 and TRBJ2-4; 13 positions agree with TRBD2. Germline V gene sequence: CDR1 SNHLY, CDR2 FYNNEI. The V and J ends lost 6 bases and 1 base, in that order; junction bases with no gene match: 9. This CDR3 contains 18 residues.

The genes are TRBV4-2 and TRBJ2-1; 7 bases map to TRBD1. V shed 1 base, J shed 0 bases, and the junction held 6 bases outside the gene matches. Germline V gives CDR1 LGHNA, CDR2 YNFKEQ. The CDR3 runs to 17 residues. CDR3 bases: TGTGCCAGCAGCCAAGCCCCCCGGGACAGCTCCTACAATGAGCAGTTCTTC. It specifies CASSQAPRDSSYNEQFF.

V gene TRBV6-5 combines with J gene TRBJ1-2; D is ambiguous. Germline CDR1 MNHEY, CDR2 SVGAGI. V was shortened by 0 bases and J by 4 bases, with 12 bases between the two germline ends. CDR3 size: 15 residues. CDR3 nucleotide sequence: TGTGCCAGCAGTTACTCACCAGAGGTGCGCTATGGCTACACCTTC. It translates to CASSYSPEVRYGYTF.

The table lists this clone with a few counts. The V and J genes are TRBV6-5 and TRBJ1-1, with a weak D call TRBD1 (6 bases). V was pared by 5 bases and J by 5 bases, with 12 bases between. This CDR3 has 13 amino acids. Germline V lookup: CDR1 MNHEY, CDR2 SVGAGI. CDR3 DNA: TGTGCCAGCAGTCGGACAGCGGCGACTGAAGCTTTCTTT. Protein: CASSRTAATEAFF.

This sequence joins TRBV6-5 and TRBJ2-3; D might be TRBD2 (6 bases). This CDR3 is built from 15 residues. The V and J ends lost 3 bases and 4 bases respectively, with 14 bases between them. The V gene's germline CDR1 is MNHEY and CDR2 SVGAGI. CDR3 DNA sequence: TGTGCCAGCAGTTATAACGGGAGATCGGCAGATACGCAGTATTTT. Translated: CASSYNGRSADTQYF.

The rearrangement uses TRBV5-1 and TRBJ1-4; 7 bases line up with TRBD1. The V gene end was trimmed by 4 bases and the J gene end by 4 bases; junction bases not matched to a gene: 7. The CDR3 runs to 15 residues. From germline, CDR1 is SGHRS and CDR2 YFSETQ. The CDR3 sequence: CASSPGTDNNEKLFF. Here the CDR3 DNA reads TGCGCCAGCAGCCCCGGGACAGATAATAATGAAAAACTGTTTTTT.

Comments on this clone: Other DNA sequences in this specimen translate into the identical CDR3. The V gene is TRBV5-1, the J gene TRBJ2-1, with 8 bases lining up with TRBD1. The V segment lost 0 bases and the J segment 3 bases; nucleotides outside the gene matches: 2. Germline V CDR1 and CDR2: SGHRS, YFSETQ. This CDR3 is built from 15 residues. The DNA of the CDR3 is TGCGCCAGCAGCTTGGGACAGGGGCTCTACAATGAGCAGTTCTTC. Translating it yields CASSLGQGLYNEQFF.

The rearrangement links TRBV10-3 to TRBJ2-7, with TRBD2 matching 7 bases. Per the germline V gene, CDR1 is ENHRY and CDR2 is SYGVKD. Germline trimming cut 4 bases from V and 5 bases from J; bases unmatched to any gene: 2. The CDR3 has 12 residues. DNA of the CDR3: TGTGCCATCAGTGTCGCGGGGGACGAGCAGTACTTC. Its translation: CAISVAGDEQYF.

This clone was seen once. The chain combines TRBV19 with TRBJ1-5; D might be TRBD1 (6 bases). This CDR3 contains 15 residues. Germline assignment: CDR1 LNHDA and CDR2 SQIVND (reference sequence). V lost 5 bases and J 2 bases, leaving 13 bases between the germline ends. The CDR3 is CASSLGTNRNQPQHF. The DNA for the CDR3 is TGTGCCAGTAGTCTCGGGACAAATCGCAATCAGCCCCAGCATTTT.

V is TRBV19 and J is TRBJ2-7; TRBD1 aligns across 8 bases. The germline V gene has CDR1 LNHDA and CDR2 SQIVND (reference sequence). The CDR3 extends over 14 amino acids. With V trimmed by 6 bases and J by 0 bases, 4 bases remained unmatched. The CDR3: CASRGQETSYEQYF. CDR3 nucleotide sequence: TGTGCCAGTAGGGGACAGGAAACCTCCTACGAGCAGTACTTC.

This clone was observed a handful of times. This chain joins TRBV2 and TRBJ1-3, with a tentative D call TRBD1 (5 bases). This CDR3 is 13 amino acids long. CDR1 is SNHLY, CDR2 FYNNEI, per germline. V was pared by 5 bases and J by 4 bases, with 9 bases between. CDR3 DNA sequence: TGTGCCAGCAGTCCAGGGATGGGAAACACCATATATTTT. As protein: CASSPGMGNTIYF. Filled out from reference TRBV2 and TRBJ1-3, the complete variable domain reads EPEVTQTPSHQVTQMGQEVILRCVPISNHLYFYWYRQILGQKVEFLVSFYNNEISEKSEIFDDQFSVERPDGSNFTLKIRSTKLEDSAMYFCASSPGMGNTIYFGEGSWLTVV.

This chain connects TRBV5-1 to TRBJ2-1, with TRBD2 matching over 7 bases. Germline values: CDR1 SGHRS, CDR2 YFSETQ. J was trimmed by 4 bases and V by 1 base; bases with no gene match: 5. This CDR3 region has 15 residues. Here the CDR3 reads CASSLHRGDYNEQFF. DNA of the CDR3: TGCGCCAGCAGCTTGCACCGGGGGGATTACAATGAGCAGTTCTTC.

This chain uses TRBV5-1 with TRBJ1-6, with D tentatively TRBD1 (5 bases). With 0 bases removed from V and 7 bases from J, the gap between germline ends came to 5 bases. The germline V gene has CDR1 SGHRS and CDR2 YFSETQ. This CDR3 has 13 residues. The CDR3 reads CASSLEGNSPLHF. For the CDR3, the DNA is TGCGCCAGCAGCTTGGAGGGGAATTCACCCCTCCACTTT.

The rearrangement links TRBV5-6 to TRBJ2-7, with D maybe TRBD2 (5 bases). Germline CDR1 and CDR2: SGHDT and YYEEEE. CDR3 size: 15 residues. Trimming took 0 bases from V and 3 from J, leaving 13 bases between them. Here the CDR3 reads CASSLASGLYYEQYF. CDR3 DNA: TGTGCCAGCAGCTTGGCCAGTGGACTCTACTACGAGCAGTACTTC.

This clone showed up just once. The chain has TRBV5-1 and TRBJ2-2; 7 bases are a match to TRBD1. The CDR3 extends over 16 amino acids. The junction had 11 bases not matched to a gene; V was cut back by 4 bases and J by 5 bases. Per germline, CDR1 SGHRS and CDR2 YFSETQ. CDR3 region: CASSLDRRIDTGELFF. CDR3 DNA: TGCGCCAGCAGCCTGGACAGGAGAATAGATACCGGGGAGCTGTTTTTT.